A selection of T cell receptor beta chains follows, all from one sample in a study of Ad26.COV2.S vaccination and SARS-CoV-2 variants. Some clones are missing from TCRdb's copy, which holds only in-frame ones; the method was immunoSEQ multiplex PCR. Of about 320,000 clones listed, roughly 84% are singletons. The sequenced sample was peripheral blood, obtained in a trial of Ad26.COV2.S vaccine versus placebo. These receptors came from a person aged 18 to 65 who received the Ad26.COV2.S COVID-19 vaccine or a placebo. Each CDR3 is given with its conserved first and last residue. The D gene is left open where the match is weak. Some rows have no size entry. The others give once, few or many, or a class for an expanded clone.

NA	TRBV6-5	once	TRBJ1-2	TGTGCCAGCAGTTACAATCAAGTGGGCTACACCTTC	CASSYNQVGYTF
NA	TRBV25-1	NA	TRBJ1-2	TGTGCCAGCAGTGGATTACAGCCGCTCTATGGCTACACCTTC	CASSGLQPLYGYTF
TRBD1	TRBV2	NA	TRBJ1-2	TGTGCCAGCAGGATAAAGACAGGGGCAATTGAGGGCTACACCTTC	CASRIKTGAIEGYTF
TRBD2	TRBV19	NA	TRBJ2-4	TGTGCCAGTAGTCTCGGGGGGGGATGGAAAAACATTCAGTACTTC	CASSLGGGWKNIQYF
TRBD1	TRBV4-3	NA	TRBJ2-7	TGCGCCAGCAGCCAGCGACAGGGGAGCTCCTACGAGCAGTACTTC	CASSQRQGSSYEQYF
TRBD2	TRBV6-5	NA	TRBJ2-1	TGTGCCAGCAGCGGACTAGCGGACTCCTACAATGAGCAGTTCTTC	CASSGLADSYNEQFF
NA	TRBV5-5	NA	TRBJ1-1	TGTGCCAGCAGCTTGGGATGGGGCACTGAAGCTTTCTTT	CASSLGWGTEAFF
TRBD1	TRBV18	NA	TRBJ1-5	TGTGCCAGCTCAGCCTACCGGGACAGCTATCAGCCCCAGCATTTT	CASSAYRDSYQPQHF
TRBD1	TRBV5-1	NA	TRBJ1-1	TGCGCCAGCAGCTTGGCGGACAGGGGCCTACCCCTGAGCACTGAAGCTTTCTTT	CASSLADRGLPLSTEAFF
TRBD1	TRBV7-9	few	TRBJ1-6	TGTGCCAGCAGCCGGGGACAGGATAATTCACCCCTCCACTTT	CASSRGQDNSPLHF
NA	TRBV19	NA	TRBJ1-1	TGTGCCAGTAGTATAAAGGCAGGGGCCAATGAAGCTTTCTTT	CASSIKAGANEAFF
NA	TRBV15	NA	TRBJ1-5	TGTGCCACCAGCGGACGGTCCAATCAGCCCCAGCATTTT	CATSGRSNQPQHF
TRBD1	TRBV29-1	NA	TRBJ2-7	TGCAGCGTTATTACCGGGACAGGGGGTTTCTACGAGCAGTACTTC	CSVITGTGGFYEQYF
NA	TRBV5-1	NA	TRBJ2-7	TGCGCCAGCAGCGACGCGCAGGGTGGCAACGAGCAGTACTTC	CASSDAQGGNEQYF
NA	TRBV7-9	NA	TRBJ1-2	TGTGCCAGCAGCCGATGGACGGATACCGGCTACACCTTC	CASSRWTDTGYTF
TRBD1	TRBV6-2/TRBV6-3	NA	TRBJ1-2	TGTGCCAGCAGCCTGACAGGGGATTGGGGCTACACCTTC	CASSLTGDWGYTF
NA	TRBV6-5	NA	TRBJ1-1	TGTGCCAGCAGTTATCAGGAGGACACTGAAGCTTTCTTT	CASSYQEDTEAFF
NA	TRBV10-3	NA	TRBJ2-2	TGTGCCGCCAAAGGGTCAGGGACCACCGGGGAGCTGTTTTTT	CAAKGSGTTGELFF
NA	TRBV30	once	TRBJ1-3	TGTGCCTGGAGTTTATTCGGACACATCTCTGGAAACACCATATATTTT	CAWSLFGHISGNTIYF
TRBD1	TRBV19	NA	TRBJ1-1	TGTGCCAGTCTGGGACAGAACCCCCTGCCCGCTGAAGCTTTCTTT	CASLGQNPLPAEAFF
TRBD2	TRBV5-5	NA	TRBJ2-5	TGTGCCAGCAGTCCTGTAGCGGGGGGACAAGAGACCCAGTACTTC	CASSPVAGGQETQYF
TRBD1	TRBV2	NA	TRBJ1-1	TGTGCCAGCAGTGGCGAGACAGGGATTAGTACTGAAGCTTTCTTT	CASSGETGISTEAFF
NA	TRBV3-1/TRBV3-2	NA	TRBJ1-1	TGTGCCAGCAGCCAATTTCTAGACACTGAAGCTTTCTTT	CASSQFLDTEAFF
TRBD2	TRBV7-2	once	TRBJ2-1	TGTGCCAGCAGGATAGCGGGGGGTTCCGGTGAGCAGTTCTTC	CASRIAGGSGEQFF
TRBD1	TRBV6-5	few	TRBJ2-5	TGTGCCAGCAGTTACGGGCCTGGGACAGACAAGGAGACCCAGTACTTC	CASSYGPGTDKETQYF
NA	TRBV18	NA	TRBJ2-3	TGTGCCAGCTCACTGGGGGCGGGGAAGACGCAGTATTTT	CASSLGAGKTQYF
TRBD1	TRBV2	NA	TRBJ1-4	TGTGCCAGCAGACAGGGGGCTAGCCGAACTAATGAAAAACTGTTTTTT	CASRQGASRTNEKLFF
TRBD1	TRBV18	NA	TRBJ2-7	TGTGCCAGCTCAGCTCAGGACAGGGTGGGGTACGAGCAGTACTTC	CASSAQDRVGYEQYF